This T cell receptor (beta chain) was recovered during a study of beta chain features in type 1 diabetes. Via the markers CD45RO/CCR7/CD25/CD127/CD95/CD27, stem cell-like memory, regulatory, central memory and naive CD4+ cells were sorted. The study reverse transcribed the entire isolated RNA, so it sequenced expressed TCRB transcripts. Clones were sequenced by immunoSEQ multiplex PCR, and TCRdb holds only the in-frame ones, with some missing. The data show roughly 260,000 clones, around 21% seen once. Broader study findings: When cDNA is sequenced, cells with high TCR expression could be over-represented. PCR might pick shorter templates more often, in the same way for patients and controls. For Type 1 diabetes patients, all four CD4+ subsets carried TCRB CDR3s that were moderately but significantly shorter. Whether TCRB rearrangement is influenced by HLA type went unresolved here.

This clone was detected only a few times. Its antigen is unidentified. Sample: naive CD4+ T cells from blood. This sequence originates from a woman in her 40s with type 1 diabetes.

The CDR3 loop is CASVAQGAGDTQYF. The CDR3, as DNA: TGTGCCAGCGTCGCACAGGGGGCTGGGGATACGCAGTATTTT. The genes are TRBV28 and TRBJ2-3; TRBD1 agrees at 9 bases. CDR1 is MDHEN, CDR2 SYDVKM, per germline. This CDR3 has 14 residues. Germline trimming cut 8 bases from V and 6 bases from J; bases unmatched to any gene: 9. The full variable domain, in which reference TRBV28 and TRBJ2-3 provide the parts outside the CDR3, is DVKVTQSSRYLVKRTGEKVFLECVQDMDHENMFWYRQDPGLGLRLIYFSYDVKMKEKGDIPEGYSVSREKKERFSLILESASTNQTSMYLCASVAQGAGDTQYFGPGTRLTVL.